This TCR beta chain was recorded in a study of cytomegalovirus exposure and HLA in healthy donors. With regard to this clone: Its antigen is still unknown.

The method was immunoSEQ multiplex PCR; TCRdb's version includes in-frame clones alone and lacks a portion of them. The table has tens of thousands of clones, over 95% seen once. The study, taken as a whole, reports: The investigators catalogued 150 or so TCR beta chains as cytomegalovirus-associated. Specificity of three CMV-associated chains for CMV antigens was verified in vitro.

The CDR3 is 17 amino acids. V trimming: 1 base; J trimming: 2 bases; junction bases outside the gene matches: 6. Per germline, CDR1 SEHNR and CDR2 FQNEAQ (reference sequence). Sequencing was done on a sample of PBMCs. The chain combines TRBV7-9 with TRBJ2-1; 9 bases are shared with TRBD1. This TCR came from a woman between 18 and 30 years old in good health and CMV-seropositive. In nucleotides, the CDR3 is TGTGCCAGCAGCTTAGTTGGGGGGACAGGGCCCTACAATGAGCAGTTCTTC. It is translated as CASSLVGGTGPYNEQFF.